Reported below is one TCR beta chain. Its specificity is not known. The data were obtained in a study of radiation and T cells in renal cell carcinoma. For the study at large: Nephrectomy followed 15 Gy stereotactic body radiation by 4 weeks. Study-wide findings and caveats: In blood, top tumor clones expanded by 2 weeks, shrinking by 4.

Described time point: blood 2 weeks post-SBRT. Treatment indicated: 15 Gy SBRT to primary tumor, nephrectomy 4 weeks later. The protocol was immunoSEQ multiplex PCR, while the TCRdb copy is restricted to in-frame clones and leaves out a portion. The data show 150,000 to 180,000 clones, with about 87% seen just once and 13% held by the top ten. The CDR3 runs 13 residues. CDR1 is SGHTA, CDR2 FQGTGA, per germline. V gave up 5 bases and J gave up 2 bases, with 9 bases separating them. The receptor comes from a woman aged 45 to 65 with renal cell carcinoma. This specimen was blood, taken from a patient whose treatment included radiotherapy and nephrectomy. The V and J genes are TRBV7-3 and TRBJ1-1; D gene unclear. CDR3 amino acids: CASSPEVNTEAFF. As DNA, the CDR3 is TGTGCCAGCAGCCCCGAGGTAAACACTGAAGCTTTCTTT.